This T cell receptor beta chain was observed in a study of blood T cells in healthy people across ages. The second PCR ran about 6 to 11 cycles with a sample-barcoded 5' primer and J-beta primers. A template-switch adaptor with 12 random nucleotides tagged each cDNA molecule. TCRdb called the 5' RACE reads again in MiXCR, with one record for every CDR3 protein. The sample lists 1.5 million to 2 million distinct CDR3 sequences; roughly 30% were seen once. In the case of this clonotype: Its specificity is not known.

Study-wide results and limits: Both naive CD4+ cell counts and diversity were greater in long-lived donors than in aged donors.

Healthy Russian Caucasian donors spanned ages about 6 to 100 years. Each sample gave at least 6.5 million isolated PBMCs. Trimming took 4 bases from V and 6 from J; bases not matched to a gene: 8. CDR3 length equals 15 residues. Germline CDR1 MDHEN, CDR2 SYDVKM. The TCR sequence derives from a woman aged 25-40 years in good health. The sample comprised blood. The chain carries TRBV28 and TRBJ1-5, with 8 nucleotides matching TRBD1. The CDR3 region has the DNA TGTGCCAGCAGTTACCGGGACAGGTCATCTCAGCCCCAGCATTTT. It encodes CASSYRDRSSQPQHF. Full variable domain (outside the CDR3, taken from reference TRBV28 and TRBJ1-5): DVKVTQSSRYLVKRTGEKVFLECVQDMDHENMFWYRQDPGLGLRLIYFSYDVKMKEKGDIPEGYSVSREKKERFSLILESASTNQTSMYLCASSYRDRSSQPQHFGDGTRLSIL.